The 15 T cell receptor beta chains given below trace back to one sample, sequenced in a study of blood T cell repertoires in COVID-19. TCRdb keeps only in-frame clones here, not all; method: immunoSEQ multiplex PCR. The data hold about 190,000 clones, with around four fifths observed a single time. Material for sequencing was peripheral blood. Receptors originate from a human donor in a cohort sampled during active COVID-19.

This clone was observed once. The CDR3 reads CASSQGVAREHLLETQYF. The CDR3, as DNA: TGTGCCAGCAGCCAAGGCGTTGCGCGGGAGCACCTCTTGGAGACCCAGTACTTC. The V call is TRBV4-2, the J call TRBJ2-5; 7 nucleotides agree with TRBD2. The CDR3 has 18 amino acids. V trimming: 1 base; J trimming: 5 bases; junction bases outside the gene matches: 16. The V gene's germline CDR1 is LGHNA and CDR2 YNFKEQ.

The V call is TRBV18, the J call TRBJ2-7, with TRBD1 matching over 8 bases. Germline V gene data show CDR1 as KGHSH and CDR2 as LQKENI. This CDR3 has 15 residues. After removal of 5 bases from V and 5 bases from J, the junction contained 11 bases not matched to a gene. This CDR3 is CASSARTGNEHEQYF. CDR3 DNA sequence: TGTGCCAGCTCAGCACGGACAGGGAACGAGCACGAGCAGTACTTC.

V and J are TRBV24-1 and TRBJ2-1, with 10 bases identical to TRBD2. The CDR3 totals 15 residues. In germline, CDR1 is KGHDR, CDR2 SFDVKD. J was trimmed by 9 bases and V by 4 bases; bases with no gene match: 8. In DNA, the CDR3 is TGTGCCACCAGTGAACCTAGCGGGAGTATCGGTGAGCAGTTCTTC. Protein: CATSEPSGSIGEQFF.

The V gene is TRBV2, the J gene TRBJ1-1; D is possibly TRBD1 (6 bases). Trimming shortened V by 8 bases and J by 1 base, and 11 bases separated the two germline ends. Per germline, CDR1 SNHLY and CDR2 FYNNEI. CDR3 length: 13 amino acids. The CDR3 here is CASGRGTNTEAFF. The CDR3 bases are TGTGCCAGCGGCAGGGGTACGAACACTGAAGCTTTCTTT.

This clone was seen more than once but under ten times. The V and J genes are TRBV20-1 and TRBJ2-1, with TRBD2 matching over 8 bases. V lost 3 bases and J lost 7; bases outside the gene matches: 8. CDR1 DFQATT and CDR2 SNEGSKA come from the germline V gene (reference sequence). The CDR3 length is 14 residues. The CDR3 here is CSASTGGPGNEQFF. CDR3 DNA sequence: TGCAGTGCTAGTACGGGAGGGCCAGGGAATGAGCAGTTCTTC.

There are a few counts of this clone. The chain employs TRBV28 and TRBJ2-7; D unclear. V was cut by 5 bases and J by 0 bases, with 8 bases left in between. The CDR3 consists of 13 residues. The germline gives CDR1 MDHEN, CDR2 SYDVKM. The CDR3 DNA follows: TGTGCCAGCAGTATTATCCTCTCCTACGAGCAGTACTTC. Protein product: CASSIILSYEQYF.

V and J are TRBV30 and TRBJ2-1, with TRBD1 matching 8 bases. The germline V gene encodes CDR1 GTSNPN and CDR2 SVGIG (reference sequence). V lost 3 bases, J lost 4 bases, and 8 bases stayed unmatched. The CDR3 covers 15 residues. The CDR3 DNA reads as TGTGCCTGGAGCAGACTGGACAGGGTTTACAATGAGCAGTTCTTC. Translated: CAWSRLDRVYNEQFF.

This clone occurred once. The chain combines TRBV9 with TRBJ1-6; D is perhaps TRBD1 (6 bases). Germline V gives CDR1 SGDLS, CDR2 YYNGEE. The CDR3 length is 15 residues. The V end was cut by 1 base, the J end by 5 bases, with 10 bases between. CDR3 bases: TGTGCCAGCAGCGTAAGGGGGACAAATAATTCACCCCTCCACTTT. Its translation is CASSVRGTNNSPLHF.

The chain uses TRBV24-1 and TRBJ2-2; 9 bases match TRBD1. The J segment lost 5 bases and the V segment lost 2 bases, leaving 2 bases of the junction unmatched. This CDR3 region has 15 residues. Germline V gene data show CDR1 as KGHDR and CDR2 as SFDVKD. The CDR3 loop is CATSDSGQGTGELFF. Written as DNA, the CDR3 is TGTGCCACCAGTGATTCTGGACAGGGGACCGGGGAGCTGTTTTTT.

The CDR3 bases are TGTGCCAGCAGCTTGAGCATACTAGCTTCCACAGATACGCAGTATTTT. It codes for CASSLSILASTDTQYF. V is TRBV11-2 and J is TRBJ2-3; a weak D match, TRBD2 (6 bases). The ends were cut back, 3 bases at V and 2 bases at J, with 15 bases in the middle. Germline lookup yields CDR1 SGHAT and CDR2 FQNNGV. This CDR3 comprises 16 residues.

V usage is TRBV5-1 and J usage is TRBJ2-5; 9 bases match TRBD1. CDR1 SGHRS and CDR2 YFSETQ come from the germline V gene. Trimming at V came to 4 bases and at J to 1 base, leaving 5 bases not matched to a gene. This CDR3 comprises 15 residues. CDR3 in amino acids: CASSPGQGLQETQYF. In DNA form, the CDR3 reads TGCGCCAGCAGCCCGGGACAGGGCCTCCAAGAGACCCAGTACTTC. The full variable domain, in which reference TRBV5-1 and TRBJ2-5 provide the parts outside the CDR3, is KAGVTQTPRYLIKTRGQQVTLSCSPISGHRSVSWYQQTPGQGLQFLFEYFSETQRNKGNFPGRFSGRQFSNSRSEMNVSTLELGDSALYLCASSPGQGLQETQYFGPGTRLLVL.

This clone came up once. This chain uses TRBV6-5 with TRBJ1-1, with D unresolved. Trimming removed 3 bases at V and 6 bases at J, with 14 bases between. CDR1 and CDR2 from the germline V gene are MNHEY and SVGAGI. The CDR3 has 14 amino acids. CDR3 nucleotide sequence: TGTGCCAGCAGTTATGGCGGAAGGTTATCTGAAGCTTTCTTT. Its translation is CASSYGGRLSEAFF.

This clone was observed a few times. This chain uses TRBV6-1 with TRBJ1-1, with unresolved D. With 2 bases removed from V and 11 bases from J, the gap between germline ends came to 6 bases. Germline V gene data show CDR1 as MNHNS and CDR2 as SASEGT. The CDR3 consists of 10 residues. This CDR3 is CASSERGAFF. The CDR3 DNA reads as TGTGCCAGCAGTGAACGAGGTGCTTTCTTT.

This chain's CDR3 is CASRVGQGGTEAFF. The CDR3 nucleotides read TGTGCCAGCAGGGTGGGACAGGGAGGGACTGAAGCTTTCTTT. This chain links TRBV2 with TRBJ1-1; the match to TRBD1 covers 9 bases. Germline V gene sequence: CDR1 SNHLY, CDR2 FYNNEI. The CDR3 extends over 14 amino acids. The J segment lost 5 bases and the V segment lost 6 bases, leaving 7 bases of the junction unmatched.

The chain couples TRBV4-1 to TRBJ1-5; 7 nucleotides match TRBD1. Losses at the gene ends were 4 bases for V and 1 base for J; bases not matched to a gene: 7. The germline CDR1 and CDR2 sequences are MGHRA and YSYEKL. The CDR3 consists of 16 residues. CDR3 protein: CASSRTGVGSNQPQHF. DNA of the CDR3: TGCGCCAGCAGCCGTACAGGGGTTGGAAGCAATCAGCCCCAGCATTTT.